Shown below are 11 T cell receptor beta chains from a single sample sequenced in a study of blood T cell repertoires in COVID-19. Produced via immunoSEQ multiplex PCR; TCRdb's table is partial and in-frame only. Among around 280,000 clones listed, around nine tenths were seen once. Material for sequencing was peripheral blood. These receptors were collected from a young woman with COVID-19, enrolled during active disease.

The V and J genes are TRBV15 and TRBJ1-2; 9 nucleotides agree with TRBD1. This CDR3 region has 14 residues. The V gene end was trimmed by 5 bases and the J gene end by 8 bases; junction bases not matched to a gene: 9. Germline CDR1 is LNHNV and CDR2 is YYDKDF (reference sequence). This chain's CDR3 is CATSFSGTGSGYTF. The CDR3 bases are TGTGCCACCAGCTTTTCCGGGACAGGGAGCGGCTACACCTTC. The full variable domain, rest sourced from reference TRBV15 and TRBJ1-2, is DAMVIQNPRYQVTQFGKPVTLSCSQTLNHNVMYWYQQKSSQAPKLLFHYYDKDFNNEADTPDNFQSRRPNTSFCFLDIRSPGLGDTAMYLCATSFSGTGSGYTFGSGTRLTVV.

The V call is TRBV6-6, the J call TRBJ2-5, with 9 bases that match TRBD1. The V gene's germline CDR1 is MNHNY and CDR2 SVGAGI (reference sequence). This CDR3 region has 15 residues. Trimming cost V 6 bases and J 2 bases; bases outside gene matches: 7. The CDR3 loop is CASSKTGGGQETQYF. The CDR3 DNA sequence: TGTGCCAGCAGCAAGACAGGGGGTGGGCAAGAGACCCAGTACTTC.

This clone has a single count. The chain employs TRBV11-2 and TRBJ2-7; possibly TRBD1 for D (6 bases). Trimming removed 3 bases at V and 8 bases at J, with 17 bases between. This CDR3 has 14 residues. Germline CDR1 and CDR2: SGHAT and FQNNGV. The CDR3 here is CASSLDSTGSKQYF. Here the CDR3 DNA reads TGTGCCAGCAGCTTGGACAGTACTGGATCGAAGCAGTACTTC.

This clone was observed a few times. The V and J genes are TRBV7-9 and TRBJ1-2; D is uncertain. Trimming took off 5 bases at V and 8 bases at J, with 9 bases between the two ends. In germline, CDR1 is SEHNR, CDR2 FQNEAQ (reference sequence). This CDR3 contains 11 residues. For the CDR3, the DNA is TGTGCCAGCAGCAGGAGTCGGGGCTACACCTTC. It is translated as CASSRSRGYTF.

This rearrangement joins TRBV12-3 or TRBV12-4 to TRBJ2-7, with TRBD1 matching 8 bases. Trimming removed 6 bases from V and 4 bases from J; junction bases left unmatched: 5. The CDR3 contains 13 residues. CDR3 bases: TGTGCCAGCAGGGACAGGGTAAGGTACGAGCAGTACTTC. Translating it yields CASRDRVRYEQYF.

The chain has TRBV6-1 and TRBJ1-5, with D perhaps TRBD1 (5 bases). The CDR3 has 14 residues. The V end lost 2 bases, the J end lost 4 bases, and 9 bases lay between the germline ends. Germline values: CDR1 MNHNS, CDR2 SASEGT. CDR3 bases: TGTGCCAGCAGTGAACCCCAGGGTAATCAGCCCCAGCATTTT. This codes for CASSEPQGNQPQHF.

The chain combines TRBV19 with TRBJ1-6; the D gene is possibly TRBD1 (5 bases). The CDR3 extends over 17 amino acids. Trimming removed 5 bases at V and 9 bases at J, with 23 bases between. Germline V gene sequence: CDR1 LNHDA, CDR2 SQIVND (reference sequence). In DNA, the CDR3 is TGTGCCAGTAGTGCCATAGGGGCAGGGCCGACCTTTTCACCCCTCCACTTT. Protein: CASSAIGAGPTFSPLHF.

V usage is TRBV6-5 and J usage is TRBJ2-7, with 9 bases lining up with TRBD1. This CDR3 has 15 amino acids. CDR1 is MNHEY and CDR2 is SVGAGI in the germline V gene. V lost 6 bases, J lost 2 bases, and 8 bases stayed unmatched. This CDR3 reads CASSLDRGGPYEQYF. As DNA, the CDR3 is TGTGCCAGCAGCCTGGACAGGGGAGGCCCCTACGAGCAGTACTTC.

This clone came up once. V and J are TRBV7-2 and TRBJ2-1, with TRBD2 identical over 9 bases. CDR1 is SGHTA and CDR2 is FQGNSA in the germline V gene. The CDR3 sequence is 16 residues long. V was pared by 5 bases and J by 2 bases, with 7 bases of the junction left unmatched. The CDR3 DNA sequence: TGTGCCAGCAGCAGCTCTAGCGGGGCTACCTACAATGAGCAGTTCTTC. Encoded protein: CASSSSSGATYNEQFF.

V gene TRBV29-1 combines with J gene TRBJ1-1, with TRBD1 matching over 8 bases. The CDR3 runs to 15 residues. The germline V gene has CDR1 SQVTM and CDR2 ANQGSEA. Trimming took 4 bases from V and 4 from J; bases not matched to a gene: 11. CDR3 residues: CSVVALTGAGTEAFF. CDR3 DNA sequence: TGCAGCGTTGTTGCCTTGACAGGGGCTGGCACTGAAGCTTTCTTT.

The CDR3 sequence: CATSGGTGVLSGANVLTF. The DNA of the CDR3 is TGTGCCACCAGTGGGGGGACAGGGGTCCTATCTGGGGCCAACGTCCTGACTTTC. The V call is TRBV24-1, the J call TRBJ2-6; TRBD1 agrees at 10 bases. Germline CDR1 and CDR2: KGHDR and SFDVKD. The length of the CDR3 is 18 residues. The V gene end was trimmed by 5 bases and the J gene end by 1 base; junction bases not matched to a gene: 7.